The text below deals with one T cell receptor (beta chain). Assay used: immunoSEQ multiplex PCR; TCRdb lists only in-frame clones, some missing. The sample records over 60,000 clones, 90% to 95% being singletons. This entry is derived from a study of T cell changes during pregnancy in multiple sclerosis. The trim removed 1 base at V and 3 bases at J, leaving 6 bases unmatched. CDR1 is SGHRS, CDR2 YFSETQ, per germline. The CDR3 sequence is 15 residues long. This chain joins TRBV5-1 and TRBJ1-1; TRBD1 matches 7 bases. This specimen consisted of peripheral blood, obtained in the third trimester of pregnancy. This TCR derives from a female donor in good health, enrolled as a control in a pregnancy study. CDR3 protein: CASSLRQGRDTEAFF. CDR3 sequence (DNA): TGCGCCAGCAGCTTGCGACAGGGAAGGGACACTGAAGCTTTCTTT.